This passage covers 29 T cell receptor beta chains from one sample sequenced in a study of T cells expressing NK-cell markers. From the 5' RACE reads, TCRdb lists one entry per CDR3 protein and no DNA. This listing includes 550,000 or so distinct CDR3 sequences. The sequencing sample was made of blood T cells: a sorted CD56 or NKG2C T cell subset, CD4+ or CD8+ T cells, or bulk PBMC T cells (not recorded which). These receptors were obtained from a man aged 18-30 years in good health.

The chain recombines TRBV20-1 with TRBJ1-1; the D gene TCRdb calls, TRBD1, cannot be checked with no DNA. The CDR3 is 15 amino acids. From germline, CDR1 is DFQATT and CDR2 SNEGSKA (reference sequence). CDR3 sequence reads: CSAYDRGLLNTEAFF.

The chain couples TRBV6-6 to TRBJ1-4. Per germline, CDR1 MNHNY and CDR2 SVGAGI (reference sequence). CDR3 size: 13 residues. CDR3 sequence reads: CASEGSTNEKLFF.

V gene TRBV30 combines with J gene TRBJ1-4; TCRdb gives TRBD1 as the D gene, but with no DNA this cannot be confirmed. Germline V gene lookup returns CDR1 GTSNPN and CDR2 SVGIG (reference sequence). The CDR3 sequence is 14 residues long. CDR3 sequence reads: CAWGRGQGYEKLFF.

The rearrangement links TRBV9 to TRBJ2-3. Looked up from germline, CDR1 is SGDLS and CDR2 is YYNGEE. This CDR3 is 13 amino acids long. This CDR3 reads CASSVEPTDTQYF.

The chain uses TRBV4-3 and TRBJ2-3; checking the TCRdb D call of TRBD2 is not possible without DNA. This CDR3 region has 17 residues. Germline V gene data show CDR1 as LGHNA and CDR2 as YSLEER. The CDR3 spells CASSQDVWPSAGDTQYF.

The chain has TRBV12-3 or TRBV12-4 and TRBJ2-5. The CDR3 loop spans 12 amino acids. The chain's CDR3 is CASSLIEETQYF.

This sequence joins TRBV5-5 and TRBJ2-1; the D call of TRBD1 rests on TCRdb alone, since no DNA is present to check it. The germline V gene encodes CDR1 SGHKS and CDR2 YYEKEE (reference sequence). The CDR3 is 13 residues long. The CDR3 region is CASSFWGYNEQFF.

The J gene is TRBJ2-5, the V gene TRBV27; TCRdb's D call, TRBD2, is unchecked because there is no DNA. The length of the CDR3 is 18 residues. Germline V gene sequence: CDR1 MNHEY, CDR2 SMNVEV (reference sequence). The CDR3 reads CASSPSSLSGRAEETQYF.

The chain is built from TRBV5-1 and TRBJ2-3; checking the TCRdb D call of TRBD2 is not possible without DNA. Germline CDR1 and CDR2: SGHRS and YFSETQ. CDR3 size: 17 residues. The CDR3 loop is CASSYGTSGRSADTQYF.

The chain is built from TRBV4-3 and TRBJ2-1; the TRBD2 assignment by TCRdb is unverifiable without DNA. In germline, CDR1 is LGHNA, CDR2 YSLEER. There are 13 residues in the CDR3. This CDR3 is CASSQGLAGGMFF.

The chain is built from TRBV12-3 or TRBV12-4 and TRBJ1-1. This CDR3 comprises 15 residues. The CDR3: CASSFYQGGSTEAFF.

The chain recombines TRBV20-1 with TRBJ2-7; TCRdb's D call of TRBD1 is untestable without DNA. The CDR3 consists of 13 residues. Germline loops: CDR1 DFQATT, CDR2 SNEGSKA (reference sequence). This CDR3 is CSARARGPGEQYF.

CDR3 protein: CASSGTNGGDEQYF. The J gene is TRBJ2-7, the V gene TRBV6-1; the TCRdb call, TRBD2, lacks DNA for checking. There are 14 residues in the CDR3. Germline CDR1 is MNHNS and CDR2 is SASEGT.

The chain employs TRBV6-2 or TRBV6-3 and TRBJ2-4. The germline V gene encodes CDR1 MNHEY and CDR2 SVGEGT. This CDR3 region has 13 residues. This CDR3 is CASSYTRLHIQYF.

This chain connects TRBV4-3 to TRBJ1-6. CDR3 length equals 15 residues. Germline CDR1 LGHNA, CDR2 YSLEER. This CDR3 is CASSQDGHGDSPLHF.

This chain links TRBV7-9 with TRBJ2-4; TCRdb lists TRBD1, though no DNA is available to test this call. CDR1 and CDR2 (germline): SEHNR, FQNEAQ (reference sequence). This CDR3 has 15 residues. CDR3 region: CASSPLLSPKNIQYF.

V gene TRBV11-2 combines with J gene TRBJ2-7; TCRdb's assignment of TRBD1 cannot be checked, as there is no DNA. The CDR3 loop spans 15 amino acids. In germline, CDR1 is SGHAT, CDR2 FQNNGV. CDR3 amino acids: CASSLRGSLTYEQYF.

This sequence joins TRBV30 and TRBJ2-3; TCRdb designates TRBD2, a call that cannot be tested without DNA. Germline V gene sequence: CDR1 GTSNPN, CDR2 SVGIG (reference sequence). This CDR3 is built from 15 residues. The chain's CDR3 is CAWSVLGTSGSPQYF.

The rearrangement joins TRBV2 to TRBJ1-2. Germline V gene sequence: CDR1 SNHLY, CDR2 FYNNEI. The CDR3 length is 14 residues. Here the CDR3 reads CASSEARRTYGYTF.

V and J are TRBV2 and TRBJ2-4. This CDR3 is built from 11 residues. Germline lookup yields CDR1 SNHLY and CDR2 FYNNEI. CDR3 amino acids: CASSGVDIQYF.

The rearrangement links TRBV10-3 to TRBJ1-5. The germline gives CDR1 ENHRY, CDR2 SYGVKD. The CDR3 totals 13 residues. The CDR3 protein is CAISAGKESTQHF.

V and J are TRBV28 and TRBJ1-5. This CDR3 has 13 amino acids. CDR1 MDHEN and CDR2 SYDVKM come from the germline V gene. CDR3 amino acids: CASSRDSKQPQHF.

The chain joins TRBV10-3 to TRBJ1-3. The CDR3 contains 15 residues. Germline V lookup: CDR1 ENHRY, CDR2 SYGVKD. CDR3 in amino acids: CAIKVGGPSGNTIYF.

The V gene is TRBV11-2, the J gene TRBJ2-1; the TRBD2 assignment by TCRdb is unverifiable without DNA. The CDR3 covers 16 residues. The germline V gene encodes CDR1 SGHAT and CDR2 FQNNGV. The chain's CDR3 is CASSLGGSRAQEEQFF.

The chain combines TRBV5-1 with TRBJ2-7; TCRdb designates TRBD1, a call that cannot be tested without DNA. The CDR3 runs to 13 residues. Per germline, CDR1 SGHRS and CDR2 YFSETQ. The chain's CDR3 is CASSEGGLYEQYF.

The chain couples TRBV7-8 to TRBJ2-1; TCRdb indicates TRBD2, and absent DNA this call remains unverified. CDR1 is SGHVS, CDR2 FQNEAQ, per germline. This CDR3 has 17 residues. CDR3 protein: CASSLKAPGGPYNEQFF.

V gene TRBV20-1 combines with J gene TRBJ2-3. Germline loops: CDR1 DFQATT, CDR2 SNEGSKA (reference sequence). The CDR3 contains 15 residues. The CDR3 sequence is CSARDPRTSTDTQYF.

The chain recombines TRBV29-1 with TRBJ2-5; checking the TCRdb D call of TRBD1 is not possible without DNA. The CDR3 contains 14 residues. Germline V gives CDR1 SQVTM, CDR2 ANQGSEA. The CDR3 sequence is CSVGTGTLGETQYF.

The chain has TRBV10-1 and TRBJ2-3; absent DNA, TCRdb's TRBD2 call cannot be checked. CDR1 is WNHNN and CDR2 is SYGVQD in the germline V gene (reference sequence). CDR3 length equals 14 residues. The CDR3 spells CASPGGPGTDTQYF.